The rows below give T cell receptor beta chains drawn from one sample of a study of blood T cell repertoires in COVID-19. Method: immunoSEQ multiplex PCR; TCRdb's copy keeps in-frame clones and lacks some. Counted here are over 95,000 clones, 84% occurring once; the ten biggest clones make up about 8.5%. The sample comprised peripheral blood. These receptors came from a woman between 35 and 50 years old with acute or convalescent COVID-19. Both conserved end residues are part of each CDR3. The D gene is left open where the match is weak. Size is stated for part of the rows, as once, few or many counts, or as a class when the clone is expanded.

clone_size: -
d_call: -
v_call: TRBV12-3/TRBV12-4
j_call: TRBJ1-4
cdr3_aa: CASSFSNEKLFF
cdr3_nt: TGTGCCAGCAGTTTCAGTAATGAAAAACTGTTTTTT

clone_size: -
d_call: -
v_call: TRBV7-9
j_call: TRBJ1-6
cdr3_aa: CASSPTGYNSPLHF
cdr3_nt: TGTGCCAGCAGCCCAACAGGTTATAATTCACCCCTCCACTTT

clone_size: -
d_call: TRBD1
v_call: TRBV6-6
j_call: TRBJ1-2
cdr3_aa: CASSVQGNYGYTF
cdr3_nt: TGTGCCAGCAGTGTACAGGGGAACTATGGCTACACCTTC

clone_size: -
d_call: TRBD2
v_call: TRBV3-1/TRBV3-2
j_call: TRBJ2-2
cdr3_aa: CASSQLAGAGELFF
cdr3_nt: TGTGCCAGCAGCCAACTAGCGGGGGCCGGGGAGCTGTTTTTT

clone_size: few
d_call: -
v_call: TRBV5-5
j_call: TRBJ1-1
cdr3_aa: CASSLDTLTEAFF
cdr3_nt: TGTGCCAGCAGCTTGGACACCCTCACTGAAGCTTTCTTT

clone_size: -
d_call: -
v_call: TRBV7-2
j_call: TRBJ1-1
cdr3_aa: CASSLYMNTEAFF
cdr3_nt: TGTGCCAGCAGCTTATACATGAACACTGAAGCTTTCTTT

clone_size: -
d_call: -
v_call: TRBV6-5
j_call: TRBJ2-1
cdr3_aa: CASRSGFSYNEQFF
cdr3_nt: TGTGCCAGCAGAAGCGGGTTCTCCTACAATGAGCAGTTCTTC

clone_size: -
d_call: TRBD1
v_call: TRBV4-3
j_call: TRBJ2-6
cdr3_aa: CASSQVGRGLGANVLTF
cdr3_nt: TGCGCCAGCAGCCAAGTTGGCAGGGGGCTTGGGGCCAACGTCCTGACTTTC

clone_size: -
d_call: TRBD2
v_call: TRBV12-3/TRBV12-4
j_call: TRBJ2-1
cdr3_aa: CASSYAGGYEQFF
cdr3_nt: TGTGCCAGCAGTTACGCCGGGGGGTATGAGCAGTTCTTC

clone_size: -
d_call: -
v_call: TRBV20-1
j_call: TRBJ2-7
cdr3_aa: CSALGGYEQYF
cdr3_nt: TGCAGTGCCCTAGGGGGTTACGAGCAGTACTTC

clone_size: -
d_call: TRBD2
v_call: TRBV2
j_call: TRBJ2-2
cdr3_aa: CASLAGGPWIGELFF
cdr3_nt: TGTGCCAGCCTAGCGGGGGGCCCATGGATCGGGGAGCTGTTTTTT

clone_size: -
d_call: -
v_call: TRBV3-1/TRBV3-2
j_call: TRBJ1-2
cdr3_aa: CASSQVSSYGYTF
cdr3_nt: TGTGCCAGCAGCCAAGTATCCAGCTATGGCTACACCTTC

clone_size: -
d_call: TRBD1
v_call: TRBV27
j_call: TRBJ1-1
cdr3_aa: CASRTGTVSTEAFF
cdr3_nt: TGTGCCAGCAGGACCGGGACAGTGAGCACTGAAGCTTTCTTT

clone_size: -
d_call: TRBD2
v_call: TRBV11-2
j_call: TRBJ2-1
cdr3_aa: CASSLLRGVFNEQFF
cdr3_nt: TGTGCCAGCAGCTTACTGCGGGGGGTCTTCAATGAGCAGTTCTTC

clone_size: -
d_call: TRBD2
v_call: TRBV27
j_call: TRBJ2-3
cdr3_aa: CASSYLTPGLAGGGSRDTQYF
cdr3_nt: TGTGCCAGCAGTTACCTAACCCCGGGACTAGCGGGGGGGGGATCGAGGGATACGCAGTATTTT

clone_size: -
d_call: TRBD2
v_call: TRBV5-4
j_call: TRBJ2-5
cdr3_aa: CASSLDLAGGKETQYF
cdr3_nt: TGTGCCAGCAGCTTGGATCTAGCGGGGGGGAAAGAGACCCAGTACTTC

clone_size: -
d_call: TRBD1
v_call: TRBV6-5
j_call: TRBJ1-5
cdr3_aa: CASSPWTGSNQPQHF
cdr3_nt: TGTGCCAGCAGCCCCTGGACAGGGAGCAATCAGCCCCAGCATTTT

clone_size: few
d_call: TRBD2
v_call: TRBV19
j_call: TRBJ2-1
cdr3_aa: CASSLGLASNEQFF
cdr3_nt: TGTGCCAGTAGCTTGGGACTAGCCAGCAATGAGCAGTTCTTC

clone_size: once
d_call: TRBD2
v_call: TRBV11-2
j_call: TRBJ2-5
cdr3_aa: CASSWRLAGYQETQYF
cdr3_nt: TGTGCCAGCAGCTGGAGACTAGCGGGGTACCAAGAGACCCAGTACTTC

clone_size: -
d_call: TRBD1
v_call: TRBV2
j_call: TRBJ2-7
cdr3_aa: CASSAGGAGPPYYEQYF
cdr3_nt: TGTGCCAGCAGTGCAGGGGGCGCTGGTCCGCCTTACTACGAGCAGTACTTC

clone_size: few
d_call: -
v_call: TRBV7-3
j_call: TRBJ2-2
cdr3_aa: CASSLPRGAGGELFF
cdr3_nt: TGTGCCAGCAGCTTACCTCGGGGGGCTGGCGGGGAGCTGTTTTTT

clone_size: -
d_call: -
v_call: TRBV19
j_call: TRBJ1-1
cdr3_aa: CASSLETHEAFF
cdr3_nt: TGTGCCAGTAGTCTCGAGACACATGAAGCTTTCTTT

clone_size: once
d_call: TRBD1
v_call: TRBV12-3/TRBV12-4
j_call: TRBJ2-7
cdr3_aa: CASRPTGAHEQYF
cdr3_nt: TGTGCCAGCAGGCCGACAGGGGCCCACGAGCAGTACTTC

clone_size: -
d_call: -
v_call: TRBV11-3
j_call: TRBJ1-4
cdr3_aa: CASSDSHTNPPANEKLFF
cdr3_nt: TGTGCCAGCAGCGACTCACACACAAATCCGCCGGCTAATGAAAAACTGTTTTTT

clone_size: medium-sized
d_call: TRBD2
v_call: TRBV10-3
j_call: TRBJ2-2
cdr3_aa: CAISELGGANTGELFF
cdr3_nt: TGTGCCATCAGTGAGTTGGGAGGGGCGAACACCGGGGAGCTGTTTTTT

clone_size: once
d_call: TRBD1
v_call: TRBV6-6
j_call: TRBJ1-1
cdr3_aa: CASNRMGQGTPEAFF
cdr3_nt: TGTGCCAGCAACAGAATGGGACAGGGTACCCCTGAAGCTTTCTTT

clone_size: -
d_call: -
v_call: TRBV18
j_call: TRBJ2-1
cdr3_aa: CASQDDRYSYNEQFF
cdr3_nt: TGTGCCAGCCAAGACGACAGGTATTCCTACAATGAGCAGTTCTTC

clone_size: -
d_call: -
v_call: TRBV2
j_call: TRBJ1-1
cdr3_aa: CASEGSGKNTEAFF
cdr3_nt: TGTGCCAGCGAAGGGTCGGGGAAGAACACTGAAGCTTTCTTT

clone_size: once
d_call: -
v_call: TRBV2
j_call: TRBJ2-2
cdr3_aa: CASTPSGELFF
cdr3_nt: TGTGCCAGCACCCCGTCCGGGGAGCTGTTTTTT

clone_size: -
d_call: -
v_call: TRBV18
j_call: TRBJ2-1
cdr3_aa: CASSPSRAEQFF
cdr3_nt: TGTGCCAGCTCACCTTCGCGAGCTGAGCAGTTCTTC

clone_size: -
d_call: -
v_call: TRBV18
j_call: TRBJ2-1
cdr3_aa: CASSPPPRGNEQFF
cdr3_nt: TGTGCCAGCTCACCACCCCCAAGAGGCAATGAGCAGTTCTTC

clone_size: -
d_call: TRBD1
v_call: TRBV28
j_call: TRBJ2-3
cdr3_aa: CASSPGTDHTDTQYF
cdr3_nt: TGTGCCAGCAGTCCCGGGACAGATCACACAGATACGCAGTATTTT

clone_size: -
d_call: -
v_call: TRBV7-8
j_call: TRBJ1-3
cdr3_aa: CASSTDSYFSSGNTIYF
cdr3_nt: TGTGCCAGCAGCACGGACAGTTATTTCAGCTCTGGAAACACCATATATTTT

clone_size: few
d_call: TRBD1
v_call: TRBV3-1/TRBV3-2
j_call: TRBJ1-1
cdr3_aa: CASSQRQGSTEAFF
cdr3_nt: TGTGCCAGCAGCCAAAGACAGGGGTCCACTGAAGCTTTCTTT

clone_size: -
d_call: TRBD1
v_call: TRBV27
j_call: TRBJ2-7
cdr3_aa: CASSLWDSPHEQYF
cdr3_nt: TGTGCCAGCAGTTTATGGGACAGTCCCCACGAGCAGTACTTC

clone_size: -
d_call: -
v_call: TRBV7-2
j_call: TRBJ2-3
cdr3_aa: CASSLGGQSTDTQYF
cdr3_nt: TGTGCCAGCAGCTTAGGAGGGCAGAGCACAGATACGCAGTATTTT

clone_size: -
d_call: -
v_call: TRBV6-6
j_call: TRBJ2-7
cdr3_aa: CASRNRVDAPEQYF
cdr3_nt: TGTGCCAGCAGAAACAGGGTCGATGCCCCCGAGCAGTACTTC

clone_size: -
d_call: TRBD1
v_call: TRBV5-1
j_call: TRBJ1-3
cdr3_aa: CASSLDPGTGDINTIYF
cdr3_nt: TGCGCCAGCAGCTTGGACCCCGGGACAGGGGATATCAACACCATATATTTT

clone_size: -
d_call: -
v_call: TRBV23-1
j_call: TRBJ1-5
cdr3_aa: CASSQSPAGLFHSNQPQHF
cdr3_nt: TGCGCCAGCAGTCAATCTCCGGCAGGGCTTTTTCATAGCAATCAGCCCCAGCATTTT

clone_size: -
d_call: -
v_call: TRBV2
j_call: TRBJ1-5
cdr3_aa: CASRWFSDQPQHF
cdr3_nt: TGTGCCAGCAGGTGGTTCAGTGATCAGCCCCAGCATTTT

clone_size: -
d_call: -
v_call: TRBV5-1
j_call: TRBJ2-7
cdr3_aa: CASSLARSDQGYEQYF
cdr3_nt: TGCGCCAGCAGCTTGGCCAGAAGTGACCAGGGCTACGAGCAGTACTTC

clone_size: -
d_call: -
v_call: TRBV6-5
j_call: TRBJ1-1
cdr3_aa: CASGRPQGSREAFF
cdr3_nt: TGTGCCAGCGGGCGACCACAGGGAAGTCGTGAAGCTTTCTTT

clone_size: few
d_call: -
v_call: TRBV30
j_call: TRBJ1-2
cdr3_aa: CAWSAGDYGYTF
cdr3_nt: TGTGCCTGGAGTGCGGGGGACTATGGCTACACCTTC

clone_size: -
d_call: TRBD1
v_call: TRBV19
j_call: TRBJ2-6
cdr3_aa: CASSSQGAGANVLTF
cdr3_nt: TGTGCCAGTAGTTCCCAGGGGGCGGGGGCCAACGTCCTGACTTTC

clone_size: -
d_call: -
v_call: TRBV6-2/TRBV6-3
j_call: TRBJ2-1
cdr3_aa: CASSNPGLLTNEQFF
cdr3_nt: TGTGCCAGCAGTAACCCGGGACTCCTGACGAATGAGCAGTTCTTC

clone_size: -
d_call: -
v_call: TRBV9
j_call: TRBJ2-2
cdr3_aa: CASSRTVLTGELFF
cdr3_nt: TGTGCCAGCAGTCGGACAGTATTGACCGGGGAGCTGTTTTTT

clone_size: -
d_call: TRBD1
v_call: TRBV30
j_call: TRBJ1-4
cdr3_aa: CAWSVGTETGKLFF
cdr3_nt: TGTGCCTGGAGTGTAGGGACAGAGACGGGAAAACTGTTTTTT

clone_size: -
d_call: -
v_call: TRBV5-1
j_call: TRBJ1-1
cdr3_aa: CASSLEGGNTEAFF
cdr3_nt: TGCGCCAGCAGCTTGGAAGGGGGTAACACTGAAGCTTTCTTT

clone_size: -
d_call: -
v_call: TRBV29-1
j_call: TRBJ1-5
cdr3_aa: CSVLTDRLNQPQHF
cdr3_nt: TGCAGCGTTCTTACTGACAGGCTAAATCAGCCCCAGCATTTT

clone_size: -
d_call: -
v_call: TRBV6-2/TRBV6-3
j_call: TRBJ2-5
cdr3_aa: CASSYGQAKETQYF
cdr3_nt: TGTGCCAGCAGTTACGGACAAGCGAAGGAGACCCAGTACTTC

clone_size: -
d_call: TRBD2
v_call: TRBV5-6
j_call: TRBJ2-3
cdr3_aa: CASSPPRGRGRPDTQYF
cdr3_nt: TGTGCCAGCAGCCCACCTCGGGGGAGGGGAAGACCAGATACGCAGTATTTT

clone_size: -
d_call: -
v_call: TRBV4-3
j_call: TRBJ2-2
cdr3_aa: CASSQEGHGLAGELFF
cdr3_nt: TGCGCCAGCAGCCAAGAAGGGCACGGACTGGCCGGGGAGCTGTTTTTT

clone_size: -
d_call: -
v_call: TRBV6-6
j_call: TRBJ1-4
cdr3_aa: CASINTGSREKLFF
cdr3_nt: TGTGCCAGCATTAACACAGGGTCTCGGGAAAAACTGTTTTTT

clone_size: -
d_call: TRBD2
v_call: TRBV11-2
j_call: TRBJ2-7
cdr3_aa: CASSPASGLTYEQYF
cdr3_nt: TGTGCCAGCAGCCCAGCATCGGGACTAACATACGAGCAGTACTTC

clone_size: few
d_call: TRBD2
v_call: TRBV3-1/TRBV3-2
j_call: TRBJ2-1
cdr3_aa: CASSPRRTSGGFYNEQFF
cdr3_nt: TGTGCCAGCAGCCCTAGACGGACTAGCGGGGGGTTTTACAATGAGCAGTTCTTC